Presented here are 13 T cell receptor beta chains from one specimen sequenced in a study of blood T cell repertoires in COVID-19. Profiling relied on immunoSEQ multiplex PCR, and the TCRdb table lists in-frame clones only, not all of them. Of over 200,000 clones in the sample, around 80% were seen once. Sequenced sample: peripheral blood. These receptor sequences come from a man at least 80 years old with acute or convalescent COVID-19.

The J gene is TRBJ2-5, the V gene TRBV5-1, with D hard to call. CDR1 and CDR2 (germline): SGHRS, YFSETQ. Trimming pared 0 bases from V and 6 bases from J, leaving 12 bases between. The CDR3 runs to 14 residues. The CDR3 loop reads CASSLDPGFQTQYF. The DNA of the CDR3 is TGCGCCAGCAGCTTGGATCCAGGCTTCCAGACCCAGTACTTC.

In this sample, this clone turned up a few times. The rearrangement uses TRBV6-1 and TRBJ1-5; D ambiguous. V lost 1 base, J lost 7 bases, and 8 bases lay in between. Germline loops: CDR1 MNHNS, CDR2 SASEGT. This CDR3 spans 13 amino acids. DNA for the CDR3: TGTGCCAGCAGTGAAGTGGTAGAGCAGCCCCAGCATTTT. Protein product: CASSEVVEQPQHF.

The chain couples TRBV11-2 to TRBJ2-2, with 8 bases matching TRBD2. Germline values: CDR1 SGHAT, CDR2 FQNNGV. The CDR3 consists of 18 residues. The J segment lost 5 bases and the V segment lost 0 bases, leaving 11 bases of the junction unmatched. The chain's CDR3 is CASSLDKGPGLGTGELFF. CDR3 DNA: TGTGCCAGCAGCTTAGATAAAGGACCGGGACTAGGAACCGGGGAGCTGTTTTTT.

The rearrangement links TRBV5-4 to TRBJ2-3; TRBD1 matches at 9 bases. Germline V gives CDR1 SGHNT, CDR2 YYREEE (reference sequence). V shed 1 base and J 7 bases; nucleotides not matched to a gene: 7. This CDR3 has 15 amino acids. The CDR3 region is CASSLSGGTGNTQYF. In DNA, the CDR3 is TGTGCCAGCAGCTTGTCCGGCGGGACAGGGAATACGCAGTATTTT.

The J gene is TRBJ2-7, the V gene TRBV21-1; the tabulated D call, TRBD2, remains unverified against the DNA. TRBV21-1 is a documented pseudogene. CDR3 length equals 17 residues. In DNA, the CDR3 is TGTGCCAGCAGCAAAAAAAAGAGAACCGTTAAAAGCTACGAGCAGTACTTC. This gives the protein CASSKKKRTVKSYEQYF.

The chain employs TRBV5-1 and TRBJ2-3; 10 bases agree with TRBD2. CDR3 length: 15 residues. Looked up from germline, CDR1 is SGHRS and CDR2 is YFSETQ. V shed 4 bases, J shed 1 base, and the junction held 3 bases outside the gene matches. CDR3: CASSAGTSGTDTQYF. As DNA, the CDR3 is TGCGCCAGCAGCGCGGGGACTAGCGGCACAGATACGCAGTATTTT.

The DNA of the CDR3 is TGTGCCAGCAGGGGGGGGCAGACGACTAATGAAAAACTGTTTTTT. Protein sequence: CASRGGQTTNEKLFF. The chain uses TRBV4-2 and TRBJ1-4, with D perhaps TRBD1 (6 bases). V lost 6 bases to trimming and J lost 2 bases, with 13 bases between them. Per the germline V gene, CDR1 is LGHNA and CDR2 is YNFKEQ. The CDR3 extends over 15 amino acids.

This clone has a handful of counts. The chain uses TRBV10-3 and TRBJ1-1, with a weak D call TRBD1 (5 bases). The V end was cut by 6 bases, the J end by 2 bases, with 10 bases between. Germline-derived CDR1 and CDR2 are ENHRY and SYGVKD. The CDR3 runs 13 residues. This chain's CDR3 is CAISADSNTEAFF. The CDR3 coding sequence is TGTGCCATCAGCGCCGACAGTAACACTGAAGCTTTCTTT.

The chain links TRBV28 to TRBJ2-7; 7 bases fit TRBD2. The CDR3 loop spans 17 amino acids. Trimming took 3 bases from V and 0 from J; bases not matched to a gene: 11. Germline-derived CDR1 and CDR2 are MDHEN and SYDVKM. The CDR3 spells CASSLQPGRASSYEQYF. In DNA form, the CDR3 reads TGTGCCAGCAGTTTGCAGCCAGGGAGGGCCAGCTCCTACGAGCAGTACTTC.

The chain recombines TRBV30 with TRBJ1-4; D gene ambiguous. In germline, CDR1 is GTSNPN, CDR2 SVGIG (reference sequence). The CDR3 contains 11 residues. Trimming took off 8 bases at V and 0 bases at J, with 4 bases between the two ends. DNA of the CDR3: TGTGCCCACTCAACTAATGAAAAACTGTTTTTT. This encodes CAHSTNEKLFF.

The rearrangement uses TRBV7-2 and TRBJ2-7; a possible D gene is TRBD2 (5 bases). CDR1 SGHTA and CDR2 FQGNSA come from the germline V gene. This CDR3 has 13 amino acids. The V end lost 3 bases, the J end lost 0 bases, and 6 bases lay between the germline ends. The CDR3 DNA reads as TGTGCCAGCAGCTTGGACTTCTCCTACGAGCAGTACTTC. It encodes CASSLDFSYEQYF.

The chain is built from TRBV15 and TRBJ2-5; 7 nucleotides match TRBD2. The CDR3 is 16 amino acids. J was trimmed by 5 bases and V by 0 bases; bases with no gene match: 9. Germline CDR1 reads LNHNV; CDR2 reads YYDKDF (reference sequence). CDR3 in DNA: TGTGCCACCAGCAGAGATCCCGCGGGAGTGGGGGAGACCCAGTACTTC. Translated, it gives CATSRDPAGVGETQYF.

Turning to this clone: Other DNA sequences in this specimen translate into the identical CDR3. The J gene is TRBJ2-7, the V gene TRBV18, with 7 positions matching TRBD1. Unmatched junction bases numbered 1, after V lost 3 bases and J lost 2 bases. The CDR3 loop spans 13 amino acids. In germline, CDR1 is KGHSH, CDR2 LQKENI. The CDR3 sequence: CASSPGQTYEQYF. The CDR3 DNA reads as TGTGCCAGCTCACCGGGACAGACCTACGAGCAGTACTTC.